This entry features one TCR beta chain sequence. The antigen is undetermined. This sample was taken from a study of CD8+ T cells in alopecia areata. Looking at the study overall: Tofacitinib treatment spanned 6 to 18 months, with 6 months off drug afterward.

Study results and caveats: Scalp clonality, along with expanded CD8+ clones among the top 100, was significantly decreased by tofacitinib. Across lesional scalp, and particularly alopecia totalis/universalis, clonality surpassed that of normal scalp.

The treatment was: oral pan-JAK inhibitor, 5-10 mg twice daily. Isolation of CD4+ and CD8+ T cells from PBMCs was achieved by sorting. cDNA prepared by RNA extraction and subsequent reverse transcription served as the template for sequencing. Clones were read by immunoSEQ multiplex PCR, and TCRdb kept only the in-frame ones, dropping some. The sample lists fewer than 250,000 clones, less than 50% seen once, with about 2.6% in the top ten. The V gene's germline CDR1 is MNHEY and CDR2 SMNVEV (reference sequence). CDR3 length: 14 residues. V was trimmed by 2 bases and J by 3 bases, leaving 11 bases between them.

The clonotype was recovered from a human donor with alopecia areata. The sequencing used CD4+ T cells sorted from blood, collected at roughly week 36, from a patient treated with tofacitinib. This chain uses TRBV27 with TRBJ2-7; D is possibly TRBD1 (5 bases). CDR3 in amino acids: CASSLQGAGYEQYF. For the CDR3, the DNA is TGTGCCAGCAGTTTACAAGGGGCAGGCTACGAGCAGTACTTC.